This record covers a single T cell receptor beta chain. Profiled with immunoSEQ multiplex PCR; TCRdb holds only in-frame clones, not every one. Seen here are 380,000 or so clones, about four fifths observed once, and the top ten hold 7.4%. The treatment is: about 20 received Ad26.COV2.S at low or high dose, single or two shots; roughly five received placebo; per-sample allocation not given. The samples date from day 63 after the first vaccine or placebo injection. This specimen comes from a study of Ad26.COV2.S vaccination and SARS-CoV-2 variants. The V gene lost 0 bases and the J gene lost 9 bases, with 12 bases spanning the gap. The CDR3 contains 13 residues. Germline CDR1 reads MNHEY; CDR2 reads SVGEGT.

The TCR sequence derives from a person between 18 and 60 years old who received the Ad26.COV2.S COVID-19 vaccine or a placebo. The chain recombines TRBV6-2 or TRBV6-3 with TRBJ2-7; D is possibly TRBD2 (6 bases). Here the sequenced sample was peripheral blood, taken in a trial of Ad26.COV2.S vaccine versus placebo. CDR3 in DNA: TGTGCCAGCAGTTACTCCCAGTTGGGAGGGCAGTACTTC. It yields the protein CASSYSQLGGQYF.